This T cell receptor (beta chain) was captured in a study of shared clonotypes between healthy human individuals (dated by TCRdb to 2020 to 2022). About the investigation overall: Two women and three men aged 18 to 49 years were included in the cohort. To increase sequencing depth and limit assay-specific biases, TCR repertoire library preparation and sequencing were carried out by different laboratories using diverse techniques. The study deeply sequenced blood TCR repertoires of roughly five healthy adults to estimate repertoire size and the extent of clonotype sharing between individuals. Per donor, leukapheresis produced somewhere between about 0.94 and 9.5 billion PBMCs. For each donor, CD4 naive and CD4 memory were each run on three plates, CD8 naive on two plates, and CD8 memory on one plate. On the study overall, not on this receptor specifically: Incomplete sequencing was indicated by rarefaction of sorted-subset datasets, despite the large sequencing depth. The small number of donors limited the genetic and exposure-history diversity represented. Naive subsets generally had larger estimated clonotype richness than memory subsets. Pairwise subsampling led to the expectation that sequencing depth would affect the degree of clonotype sharing among donors. Sharing across a few donors was observed for roughly 5% of naive CD4, over 3% of naive CD8, 2.3% of memory CD4, and about 0.39% of memory CD8 clonotypes. Sampling was limited to blood, and TCR repertoires in tissue likely differ from TCR repertoires in blood. Compared with non-shared clonotypes, clonotypes shared by all four sorted-subset donors had higher generation probabilities.

From its cysteine to its phenylalanine, the CDR3 spans 15 amino acids. The kept DNA is CDR3 alone, 45 bases in frame from the first base. V is shortened by 0 bases, J by 7 bases, and the region joining them spans 14 bases. As encoded in the germline V gene, CDR1 is SGHRS while CDR2 is YFSETQ. Healthy HIV-negative adults with no recently reported acute infections or vaccinations were included as donors. Only Caucasian adults living in Nashville, Tennessee, USA were represented among the donors. CD4+ T cells were enriched through magnetic negative selection, after which naive cells were positively selected on CD45RA and the remaining negative fraction served as the memory subset. After blood collection by leukapheresis, PBMCs were isolated using Ficoll-Histopaque density gradient centrifugation and then cryopreserved in the vapor phase of liquid nitrogen. Analytical flow cytometry was used to check the purity and quantity of each magnetically sorted T cell population. Each sorted fraction had its genomic DNA isolated and then quantified by UV absorbance on a Nanodrop 2000c.

As for this clone: Its antigen is unknown. Qualities for individual bases were not recorded, and no much larger clone is one base off.

TCR CDR3 regions were amplified from genomic DNA by multiplex PCR using the deep immunoSEQ assay. Extracted genomic DNA from each cell subset was distributed evenly across all wells of several immunoSEQ 96-well plates, and each plate was treated as a replicate. For sorted subsets, 200 to 250 ng of genomic DNA, equivalent to around 31,000 T cell genomes, went into each replicate PCR. Purified libraries were quantified with a Qubit 3.0 fluorometer, sized on a Bioanalyzer 2100, and re-quantified with the KAPA Library Quantification kit. Each immunoSEQ 96-well plate was sequenced on its own single-read 150-cycle Illumina NextSeq 550 flow cell. In the paper's pipeline: Because the immunoSEQ output held only junctional sequences and lacked quality scores, the filtering could not match the filtering applied to full-length reads. Sequences were annotated with PyIR, a Python wrapper for IgBLAST v1.9, using IMGT germline references to assign V/J genes and CDR3. Reads were filtered out if the reads had weak V/J assignments (E-value above 1e-6), no CDR3, stop codons, out-of-frame junctions, or ambiguous translated residues. V3J clonotypes were defined by identical inferred V gene, J gene, and CDR3 amino acid sequence. To compute the percentage overlap between repertoires, the number of shared unique clonotypes was divided by the size of the smaller repertoire. Three approaches were used to assess repertoire richness: RTK rarefaction, the Chao1 estimator, and Recon v2.1 estimates of unobserved clonotypes. Generation probabilities were computed with OLGA for all TCRbeta clonotypes obtained by the gDNA method from several donors. TCRdb retrieved this table from immuneACCESS and kept in-frame rearrangements only. Not all clones are present; in checked studies, unresolved V genes account for under half, and no reason is known for the remainder. V, J and clone size reflect that table, while D and trimming were determined from the DNA. Within this sample are roughly 1,100,000 clones, with more than 60% of them counted one time only. The top ten clonotypes cover about 1.5% of the sample.

The clonotype originates from a man between 18 and 29 years old in good health. The rearrangement combines TRBV5-1 with TRBJ1-5; tentative D gene TRBD1, with 5 bases matching. The specimen was memory CD4+ T cells sorted from blood. The sample's cell subset or site, from its label and the paper: CD45RA-negative fraction. The CDR3 in this case is CASSLAGEKGQPQHF. The DNA sequence is TGCGCCAGCAGCTTGGCCGGGGAAAAGGGGCAGCCCCAGCATTTT.